Following are 16 T cell receptor beta chains from one sample sequenced in a study of T-cell reconstitution after alpha-beta-depleted transplantation in children. As it was prepared, the TCRbeta library received unique molecular identifiers. In TCRdb, the PCR reads were re-called with MiXCR into one record per CDR3 protein. The sample contains around 450,000 distinct CDR3 sequences, around two fifths of which appear only once. The starting material was PBMCs, obtained before TCRalphabeta/CD19-depleted stem cell transplant. The receptors were sampled from a girl aged 2 to 10 with aplastic anemia, due to receive a stem cell transplant.

In this sample, this clonotype turned up many times. This chain uses TRBV5-1 with TRBJ2-5, with D perhaps TRBD2 (5 bases). This CDR3 spans 12 amino acids. V shed 6 bases and J shed 6 bases, with 12 bases lying between them. CDR1 and CDR2 from the germline V gene are SGHRS and YFSETQ. CDR3 residues: CASIGVRKTQYF. For the CDR3, the DNA is TGCGCCAGCATCGGGGTTCGGAAGACCCAGTACTTC.

The V and J genes are TRBV28 and TRBJ2-3; a possible D gene is TRBD2 (5 bases). The CDR3 sequence is 12 residues long. V was cut by 2 bases and J by 7 bases, with 7 bases left in between. The germline V gene has CDR1 MDHEN and CDR2 SYDVKM. The CDR3 DNA sequence: TGTGCCAGCAGTTTAATCGGGAATACGCAGTATTTT. It encodes CASSLIGNTQYF.

V gene TRBV29-1 combines with J gene TRBJ2-4; 10 bases are a match to TRBD2. The germline V gene has CDR1 SQVTM and CDR2 ANQGSEA. CDR3 size: 13 residues. The V gene end was trimmed by 7 bases and the J gene end by 5 bases; junction bases not matched to a gene: 5. CDR3 nucleotide sequence: TGCAGCGCTGTCCTAGCGGGGGAAAACATTCAGTACTTC. It encodes CSAVLAGENIQYF.

The chain combines TRBV29-1 with TRBJ2-7; TRBD1 matches at 8 bases. The V segment lost 7 bases and the J segment 4 bases; nucleotides outside the gene matches: 15. CDR1 is SQVTM, CDR2 ANQGSEA, per germline. This CDR3 has 15 residues. CDR3 residues: CSALGQVANRYEQYF. In nucleotides, the CDR3 is TGCAGCGCTTTGGGACAGGTAGCAAATAGGTACGAGCAGTACTTC.

This rearrangement joins TRBV12-3 or TRBV12-4 to TRBJ1-2; a possible D gene is TRBD1 (6 bases). V lost 4 bases and J lost 8, with 20 bases in between. The CDR3 extends over 15 amino acids. CDR3 DNA: TGTGCCAGCAGTTGGGCCGGGGGCACGAACGGGGGCTACACCTTC. Translation: CASSWAGGTNGGYTF.

The chain combines TRBV12-3 or TRBV12-4 with TRBJ2-4, with D tentatively TRBD2 (5 bases). The CDR3 sequence is 15 residues long. Trimming removed 6 bases at V and 0 bases at J, with 12 bases between. The CDR3 nucleotides read TGTGCCAGCAGGAGCGCCGGGATAGCCAAAAACATTCAGTACTTC. Translating it yields CASRSAGIAKNIQYF.

This clonotype was seen a handful of times. The CDR3 nucleotides are TGTGCCAGCCGATTTGGCCAGGGGACCAACGTCCTGACTTTC. This translates into CASRFGQGTNVLTF. The chain employs TRBV5-6 and TRBJ2-6; a weak D match, TRBD1 (6 bases). V shed 7 bases and J shed 8 bases, with 16 bases lying between them. CDR3 size: 14 residues. Germline V gene lookup returns CDR1 SGHDT and CDR2 YYEEEE.

This clonotype was seen more than once but under ten times. The chain combines TRBV21-1 with TRBJ2-5. TRBV21-1 is flagged as a pseudogene. The CDR3 has 14 amino acids. The CDR3 DNA sequence: TGTGCCAGCAGCAAAGCGGCTGAGCAAGAGACCCAGTACTTC. This codes for CASSKAAEQETQYF.

V usage is TRBV7-3 and J usage is TRBJ2-1, with 14 nucleotides matching TRBD2. The J segment lost 8 bases and the V segment lost 5 bases, leaving 8 bases of the junction unmatched. The germline CDR1 and CDR2 sequences are SGHTA and FQGTGA. This CDR3 contains 16 residues. The CDR3 region is CASSRGLAGELDEQFF. The CDR3 bases are TGTGCCAGCAGCCGGGGACTAGCGGGAGAGTTGGATGAGCAGTTCTTC.

This clonotype turned up a few times. The CDR3 nucleotides are TGCAGTGCTAGGAGGCCCGGCGGACCTGGAAACACCATATATTTT. Protein product: CSARRPGGPGNTIYF. V gene TRBV20-1 combines with J gene TRBJ1-3, with D unresolved. The germline CDR1 and CDR2 sequences are DFQATT and SNEGSKA (reference sequence). The length of the CDR3 is 15 residues. Trimming shortened V by 3 bases and J by 2 bases, and 14 bases separated the two germline ends.

The chain employs TRBV5-1 and TRBJ2-2, with 15 bases aligning to TRBD2. Germline V gene data show CDR1 as SGHRS and CDR2 as YFSETQ. With V trimmed by 7 bases and J by 6 bases, 16 bases remained unmatched. This CDR3 region has 19 residues. CDR3 DNA sequence: TGCGCCAGCGCAAGGCGGACTAGCGGGGGGGCCCTCTTGCCCGGGGAGCTGTTTTTT. Translating gives CASARRTSGGALLPGELFF.

This clonotype was counted ten times or more. CDR3 sequence (DNA): TGTGCCAGCAGCTTAGCCCCGACAGGTACCTACGAGCAGTACTTC. Its protein is CASSLAPTGTYEQYF. This chain joins TRBV11-2 and TRBJ2-7; TRBD1 is a possible D gene (6 bases). Looked up from germline, CDR1 is SGHAT and CDR2 is FQNNGV. This CDR3 has 15 amino acids. Deletions cut 1 base from V and 2 bases from J, with 12 bases between.

In its sample, this clonotype was seen a few times. V usage is TRBV5-5 and J usage is TRBJ1-5, with D unresolved. The germline V gene has CDR1 SGHKS and CDR2 YYEKEE (reference sequence). The CDR3 is 14 residues long. V lost 1 base and J 4 bases, leaving 9 bases between the germline ends. The CDR3 protein is CASSLLTGNQPQHF. CDR3 DNA: TGTGCCAGCAGCTTGTTGACGGGTAATCAGCCCCAGCATTTT.

In this sample, this clonotype turned up a few times. The chain couples TRBV20-1 to TRBJ2-1; 10 nucleotides line up with TRBD2. Trimming took 1 base from V and 9 from J; bases not matched to a gene: 9. This CDR3 region has 15 residues. Germline CDR1 reads DFQATT; CDR2 reads SNEGSKA (reference sequence). The CDR3: CSARATGTSAAEQFF. CDR3 coding DNA: TGCAGTGCTAGAGCCACCGGGACTAGCGCCGCTGAGCAGTTCTTC.

The chain uses TRBV20-1 and TRBJ2-7; 7 positions agree with TRBD1. This CDR3 has 12 amino acids. V lost 7 bases and J lost 1; bases outside the gene matches: 4. Germline loops: CDR1 DFQATT, CDR2 SNEGSKA (reference sequence). The CDR3, as DNA: TGCAGTGAGTGCAGGGGGTCCTACGAGCAGTACTTC. Its translation is CSECRGSYEQYF.

The genes are TRBV7-2 and TRBJ1-2, with 7 bases that match TRBD1. This CDR3 comprises 15 residues. The germline CDR1 and CDR2 sequences are SGHTA and FQGNSA. The junction had 13 bases not matched to a gene; V was cut back by 6 bases and J by 6 bases. The CDR3 nucleotides read TGTGCCAGCAGGCTAATGGTGGGACAGCTAGATGGCTACACCTTC. Translated: CASRLMVGQLDGYTF.